The 26 T cell receptor beta chains given below trace back to one sample, sequenced in a study of regulatory T cells in long-lasting Graves disease (dated by TCRdb to about 2021). Preparation of the library involved multiplex PCR. Reads for this sample came from an Illumina HiSeq 4000. iRepertoire HTBI primers and Arm-PCR amplification of CDR3 regions were used to construct TCR beta libraries. TCRdb cleaned the public reads at Q25 with fastp, built clones with MiXCR and kept in-frame beta chains. Duplicate CDR3 protein sequences are folded into a single record with the most common DNA and genes. The sample profile shows about 440,000 distinct CDR3 sequences; 15% of them were found once. Jointly, the top ten make up around 15% of the sample. The label giving this sample's time point can be read as: newly diagnosed GD, antithyroid drugs for less than 3 months. For both TCR sequencing and RNA sequencing, RNA was extracted from PBMCs using TRIzol.

This same sample was also taken into another study, of T cells in Graves' hyperthyroidism and ophthalmopathy.

The sequencing used peripheral blood mononuclear cells (PBMCs), collected at new diagnosis, from a patient treated with antithyroid drugs. These receptors all stem from a woman under 40 with Graves disease. Donor details come from another sample of the same person, matched by shared clones.

This clonotype was detected ten times or more. The CDR3 loop reads CSVDRGLGDIQYF. The CDR3 DNA is TGCAGCGTTGATAGGGGACTTGGGGACATTCAGTACTTC. The chain uses TRBV29-1 and TRBJ2-4, with D possibly being TRBD2 (6 bases). Germline lookup yields CDR1 SQVTM and CDR2 ANQGSEA. The CDR3 has 13 amino acids. Trimming stripped 3 bases from V and 8 bases from J, with 14 bases between.

This clonotype appeared many times. This chain links TRBV3-1 with TRBJ2-1, with D perhaps matching TRBD1 or TRBD2 (6 bases each). The CDR3 length is 15 residues. V was shortened by 2 bases and J by 6 bases, with 14 bases between the two germline ends. Germline V CDR1 and CDR2: LGHDT, YNNKEL (reference sequence). CDR3 nucleotides: TGTGCCAGCAGCCAACCCCCGGGGGCCATCAATGAGCAGTTCTTC. Its translation: CASSQPPGAINEQFF.

The chain links TRBV5-1 to TRBJ2-3, with TRBD2 identical over 7 bases. This CDR3 has 14 residues. Germline-derived CDR1 and CDR2 are SGHRS and YFSETQ. The J segment lost 3 bases and the V segment lost 4 bases, leaving 5 bases of the junction unmatched. The CDR3 loop reads CASSGAGATDTQYF. CDR3 in DNA: TGCGCCAGCAGCGGGGCGGGAGCAACAGATACGCAGTATTTT.

This clonotype was observed many times. J is TRBJ2-7 and V is TRBV6-5, with 7 bases fitting TRBD2. The CDR3 consists of 14 residues. Per germline, CDR1 MNHEY and CDR2 SVGAGI. V gave up 2 bases and J gave up 5 bases; unmatched junction bases: 6. The CDR3 spells CASSYMAGADEQYF. The CDR3 DNA follows: TGTGCCAGCAGTTACATGGCGGGAGCGGACGAGCAGTACTTC.

This clonotype was counted at least ten times. The chain couples TRBV30 to TRBJ2-7; unclear D gene. V was shortened by 5 bases and J by 0 bases, with 8 bases between the two germline ends. CDR1 is GTSNPN, CDR2 SVGIG, per germline (reference sequence). CDR3 length: 12 residues. The CDR3 DNA is TGTGCCTGGCAGAAAAGCTCCTACGAGCAGTACTTC. Translated: CAWQKSSYEQYF.

This chain uses TRBV7-9 with TRBJ2-6; D gene unclear. V was trimmed by 1 base and J by 0 bases, leaving 13 bases between them. This CDR3 has 18 residues. From germline, CDR1 is SEHNR and CDR2 FQNEAQ (reference sequence). This chain's CDR3 is CASSLGHLGISGANVLTF. The DNA of the CDR3 is TGTGCCAGCAGCTTAGGACATTTAGGGATCTCTGGGGCCAACGTCCTGACTTTC.

This clonotype was detected many times. V usage is TRBV29-1 and J usage is TRBJ2-7; maybe TRBD1 (6 bases). Germline values: CDR1 SQVTM, CDR2 ANQGSEA. Trimming left V 0 bases short and J 2 bases short, with 14 bases between. This CDR3 spans 15 amino acids. The CDR3 loop reads CSVEDPGQNPYEQYF. CDR3 nucleotide sequence: TGCAGCGTTGAAGATCCCGGACAGAACCCCTACGAGCAGTACTTC.

The genes are TRBV25-1 and TRBJ2-3, with 10 bases aligning to TRBD2. The CDR3 totals 15 residues. The V and J ends lost 6 bases and 0 bases, in that order; junction bases with no gene match: 3. Germline values: CDR1 MGHDK, CDR2 SYGVNS. The CDR3 region has the DNA TGTGCCAGCAGAACTAGCGGGGATAGCACAGATACGCAGTATTTT. Translation gives CASRTSGDSTDTQYF. Drawing the rest from reference TRBV25-1 and TRBJ2-3, the complete variable domain is EADIYQTPRYLVIGTGKKITLECSQTMGHDKMYWYQQDPGMELHLIHYSYGVNSTEKGDLSSESTVSRIRTEHFPLTLESARPSHTSQYLCASRTSGDSTDTQYFGPGTRLTVL.

This clonotype appeared many times. This chain joins TRBV5-4 and TRBJ2-7; 8 bases agree with TRBD1. The trim removed 4 bases at V and 1 base at J, leaving 10 bases unmatched. Germline lookup yields CDR1 SGHNT and CDR2 YYREEE (reference sequence). CDR3 length equals 16 residues. The DNA for the CDR3 is TGTGCCAGCAGCGCAGGCAGGGGGCTGGATTCCTACGAGCAGTACTTC. Translated, it gives CASSAGRGLDSYEQYF.

This clonotype was detected many times. The V and J genes are TRBV5-1 and TRBJ2-7, with D perhaps given as TRBD1 or TRBD2 (5 bases each). The CDR3 covers 11 residues. CDR1 is SGHRS and CDR2 is YFSETQ in the germline V gene. V was pared by 8 bases and J by 6 bases, with 12 bases between. CDR3: CASMRGGEQYF. The CDR3 DNA follows: TGCGCCAGTATGCGTGGGGGCGAGCAGTACTTC.

This clonotype was seen a few times. The V and J genes are TRBV20-1 and TRBJ2-3; D not resolved. Germline loops: CDR1 DFQATT, CDR2 SNEGSKA (reference sequence). V shed 6 bases and J shed 0 bases, with 13 bases lying between them. The CDR3 has 14 residues. CDR3 DNA: TGCAGTGCCGCTCCCGTAACTAGCACAGATACGCAGTATTTT. Translated, it gives CSAAPVTSTDTQYF.

This clonotype was seen repeatedly, ten times or more. The J gene is TRBJ1-2, the V gene TRBV15; 7 nucleotides align to TRBD1. V was pared by 5 bases and J by 5 bases, with 5 bases of the junction left unmatched. The CDR3 has 13 amino acids. CDR1 is LNHNV and CDR2 is YYDKDF in the germline V gene (reference sequence). DNA for the CDR3: TGTGCCACCAGCGGAGGACAGGAGTATGGCTACACCTTC. The encoded protein is CATSGGQEYGYTF.

This clonotype was found many times. This rearrangement joins TRBV18 to TRBJ2-7; the D is unclear. Germline V gene sequence: CDR1 KGHSH, CDR2 LQKENI. This CDR3 comprises 13 residues. V was cut by 5 bases and J by 2 bases, with 10 bases left in between. Here the CDR3 DNA reads TGTGCCAGCTCAGCTGACACGGCCTACGAGCAGTACTTC. It yields the protein CASSADTAYEQYF.

This clonotype was observed at least ten times. V usage is TRBV28 and J usage is TRBJ1-1, with D hard to call. The germline V and J ends were trimmed by 1 base and 0 bases, with 9 bases remaining between them. Germline loops: CDR1 MDHEN, CDR2 SYDVKM. CDR3 length equals 15 residues. The chain's CDR3 is CASSLFTEMNTEAFF. CDR3 DNA: TGTGCCAGCAGTTTATTTACAGAGATGAACACTGAAGCTTTCTTT.

V and J are TRBV29-1 and TRBJ2-3, with D uncertain. The CDR3 loop spans 14 amino acids. Trimming took off 3 bases at V and 0 bases at J, with 10 bases between the two ends. Looked up from germline, CDR1 is SQVTM and CDR2 is ANQGSEA. CDR3 in amino acids: CSVDHPESTDTQYF. The DNA of the CDR3 is TGCAGCGTTGATCATCCGGAAAGCACAGATACGCAGTATTTT.

The J gene is TRBJ1-6, the V gene TRBV5-8; 8 bases are a match to TRBD1. The V gene's germline CDR1 is SGHTS and CDR2 YDEGEE. The CDR3 is 18 residues long. V trimming: 3 bases; J trimming: 8 bases; junction bases outside the gene matches: 16. CDR3 nucleotide sequence: TGTGCCAGCAGCTCCATTACCTTCCGGGACAGGATCCATTCACCCCTCCACTTT. This translates into CASSSITFRDRIHSPLHF.

This clonotype occurred many times. The chain has TRBV13 and TRBJ2-1, with D possibly being TRBD1 or TRBD2 (5 bases each). Germline V gene data show CDR1 as PRHDT and CDR2 as FYEKMQ (reference sequence). This CDR3 region has 10 residues. With 10 bases removed from V and 9 bases from J, the gap between germline ends came to 10 bases. CDR3 amino acids: CATSGPEQFF. In nucleotides, the CDR3 is TGTGCCACCTCGGGACCTGAGCAGTTCTTC.

The genes are TRBV6-5 and TRBJ2-1; 11 nucleotides align to TRBD1. This CDR3 is 16 amino acids long. The germline CDR1 and CDR2 sequences are MNHEY and SVGAGI. Germline trimming cut 0 bases from V and 7 bases from J; bases unmatched to any gene: 5. The CDR3 coding sequence is TGTGCCAGCAGTTACTCCGGACAGGGGGCGAGTAATGAGCAGTTCTTC. The encoded protein is CASSYSGQGASNEQFF.

Many counts were recorded for this clonotype. The chain couples TRBV3-1 to TRBJ2-3; TRBD2 matches 7 bases. The J segment lost 4 bases and the V segment lost 4 bases, leaving 11 bases of the junction unmatched. Germline CDR1 LGHDT, CDR2 YNNKEL (reference sequence). This CDR3 comprises 16 residues. CDR3 amino acids: CASSRIAGPFPDTQYF. In DNA, the CDR3 is TGTGCCAGCAGCCGAATAGCGGGCCCCTTCCCAGATACGCAGTATTTT.

Comments on this clonotype: A clone one base away is much larger, so this may be a read error. V usage is TRBV11-3 and J usage is TRBJ1-4; a weak D match, TRBD1 (5 bases). CDR1 is SGHNT and CDR2 is YENEEA in the germline V gene. Trimming stripped 3 bases from V and 0 bases from J, with 11 bases between. The CDR3 totals 16 residues. The CDR3 loop reads CASSFEGATTNEKLFF. CDR3 nucleotides: TGTGCCAGCAGCTTTGAAGGGGCGACAACTAATGAAAAACTGTTTTTT.

This chain links TRBV6-5 with TRBJ1-2; D is undetermined. The CDR3 has 12 residues. CDR1 and CDR2 from the germline V gene are MNHEY and SVGAGI. The germline V and J ends were trimmed by 0 bases and 7 bases, with 6 bases remaining between them. CDR3 residues: CASSYSAGGYTF. CDR3 in DNA: TGTGCCAGCAGTTACTCGGCAGGTGGCTACACCTTC.

The V gene is TRBV5-1, the J gene TRBJ1-1, with 7 bases aligning to TRBD1. This CDR3 has 15 residues. V lost 0 bases, J lost 3 bases, and 5 bases stayed unmatched. In germline, CDR1 is SGHRS, CDR2 YFSETQ. CDR3 bases: TGCGCCAGCAGCTTGGAGACAGGGTGGGACACTGAAGCTTTCTTT. Encoded protein: CASSLETGWDTEAFF.

The gene calls are TRBV7-3 and TRBJ1-6; D ambiguous. In germline, CDR1 is SGHTA, CDR2 FQGTGA. The V and J ends lost 4 bases and 10 bases respectively, with 20 bases between them. The length of the CDR3 is 16 residues. In nucleotides, the CDR3 is TGTGCCAGCAGCTCACCCCGGGAATTTGCGGGATCACCCCTCCACTTT. Protein product: CASSSPREFAGSPLHF.

There are many counts of this clonotype. V is TRBV11-3 and J is TRBJ2-7; no reliable D call. Germline loops: CDR1 SGHNT, CDR2 YENEEA. V was clipped by 5 bases and J by 3 bases, with 14 bases between them. This CDR3 is built from 14 residues. The CDR3 reads CASSPPPEYYEQYF. As DNA, the CDR3 is TGTGCCAGCAGCCCTCCTCCAGAATACTACGAGCAGTACTTC.

This clonotype came up many times. The CDR3 protein is CASSLDRAGGGRTDTQYF. For the CDR3, the DNA is TGTGCCAGCAGCTTAGATCGGGCAGGAGGGGGGCGCACAGATACGCAGTATTTT. This chain links TRBV11-3 with TRBJ2-3; D may match TRBD1 or TRBD2 (6 bases each). This CDR3 region has 18 residues. V was shortened by 0 bases and J by 1 base, with 17 bases between the two germline ends. Germline V gene data show CDR1 as SGHNT and CDR2 as YENEEA.

There are many counts of this clonotype. The rearrangement joins TRBV7-2 to TRBJ2-3; 10 positions match TRBD2. Germline-derived CDR1 and CDR2 are SGHTA and FQGNSA. This CDR3 is built from 16 residues. Germline trimming cut 4 bases from V and 8 bases from J; bases unmatched to any gene: 12. CDR3 nucleotide sequence: TGTGCCAGCAGCTCGAGGACTAGCGGCGCGGGTGGTACGCAGTATTTT. This gives the protein CASSSRTSGAGGTQYF.